This is a list of T cell receptor beta chains from one sample in a study of cytomegalovirus exposure and HLA in healthy donors. The repertoire was sequenced with immunoSEQ multiplex PCR; TCRdb's copy has only in-frame clones and lacks some. The data contain roughly 150,000 clones, around four fifths of them seen just once; the ten biggest clones take up about 32%. Specimen: PBMCs. The receptors here all came from a man between 25 and 39 years old in good health and CMV-seropositive. The CDR3 runs from the conserved cysteine through the conserved F or W. Each record gives: clone size, V gene, J gene, D gene, CDR3 length, CDR3 protein, CDR3 DNA. D genes are given only for firm matches. A row's size may be missing; if present it is once, few, many or a size class.

NA	TRBV7-9	TRBJ2-3	NA	15	CASSLTAGWADTQYF	TGTGCCAGCAGCTTAACGGCAGGATGGGCAGATACGCAGTATTTT
NA	TRBV5-1	TRBJ2-2	TRBD2	16	CASSLRGGENTGELFF	TGCGCCAGCAGCTTACGCGGGGGGGAAAACACCGGGGAGCTGTTTTTT
NA	TRBV6-1	TRBJ2-5	TRBD2	14	CATGLAGGRGTQYF	TGTGCCACCGGACTAGCGGGGGGCCGGGGGACCCAGTACTTC
NA	TRBV15	TRBJ1-2	TRBD1	14	CATSRSGQGGGYTF	TGTGCCACCAGCAGATCCGGACAGGGAGGAGGCTACACCTTC
NA	TRBV10-3	TRBJ1-2	NA	13	CAISESGVYGYTF	TGTGCCATCAGTGAGTCAGGAGTCTATGGCTACACCTTC
NA	TRBV12-2	TRBJ2-1	NA	17	CASRLYSGPSSYNEQFF	TGTGCAAGTCGCTTATATAGCGGGCCCAGCTCCTACAATGAGCAGTTCTTC
NA	TRBV6-5	TRBJ2-5	NA	16	CASSYSGHRADETQYF	TGTGCCAGCAGTTACTCGGGCCACAGGGCGGATGAGACCCAGTACTTC
NA	TRBV5-4	TRBJ1-1	NA	12	CASSLRDTEAFF	TGTGCCAGCAGCTTGCGGGATACTGAAGCTTTCTTT
NA	TRBV6-5	TRBJ2-7	TRBD1	13	CASSTGQSYEQYF	TGTGCCAGCAGTACGGGACAGTCCTACGAGCAGTACTTC
few	TRBV25-1	TRBJ1-1	NA	14	CASSGQVWSTEAFF	TGTGCCAGCAGTGGACAGGTATGGAGCACTGAAGCTTTCTTT
NA	TRBV6-6	TRBJ2-5	TRBD1	15	CASSYGQGVRETQYF	TGTGCCAGCAGTTACGGCCAGGGGGTCCGAGAGACCCAGTACTTC
NA	TRBV7-2	TRBJ1-2	TRBD1	15	CASSSVGTGRRGYTF	TGTGCCAGCAGCTCCGTAGGGACAGGGAGACGTGGCTACACCTTC
NA	TRBV7-6	TRBJ2-1	TRBD2	15	CASRRLASLGDEQFF	TGTGCCAGCAGAAGACTAGCGTCCCTCGGGGATGAGCAGTTCTTC
NA	TRBV14	TRBJ1-2	NA	12	CASSQASYGYTF	TGTGCCAGCAGCCAAGCTAGCTATGGCTACACCTTC
NA	TRBV27	TRBJ2-7	TRBD2	14	CASRGLAGGGEQYF	TGTGCCAGCAGAGGACTAGCGGGAGGAGGGGAGCAGTACTTC
few	TRBV29-1	TRBJ2-5	TRBD1	14	CSDHRDRGKGTQYF	TGCAGCGACCATAGGGACAGGGGGAAGGGGACCCAGTACTTC
NA	TRBV5-4	TRBJ2-1	TRBD2	16	CASSKPGLAFFNEQFF	TGTGCCAGCAGCAAACCGGGACTAGCGTTTTTCAATGAGCAGTTCTTC
NA	TRBV5-1	TRBJ2-7	NA	15	CASSLEPGGGSEQYF	TGCGCCAGCAGCTTGGAGCCCGGGGGAGGCTCCGAGCAGTACTTC
medium-sized	TRBV13	TRBJ1-5	TRBD1	14	CASSSQSGGQPQHF	TGTGCCAGCAGCTCCCAATCAGGGGGTCAGCCCCAGCATTTT
NA	TRBV5-3	TRBJ2-2	NA	15	CARSLDLGGTGELFF	TGTGCCAGAAGTTTGGACCTCGGGGGCACCGGGGAGCTGTTTTTT
many	TRBV7-3	TRBJ2-1	NA	13	CASSPTIGNEQFF	TGTGCCAGCAGCCCCACTATAGGCAATGAGCAGTTCTTC
NA	TRBV4-2	TRBJ1-1	NA	15	CASSQDWAGNTEAFF	TGTGCCAGCAGCCAAGATTGGGCAGGCAACACTGAAGCTTTCTTT
NA	TRBV11-3	TRBJ1-5	NA	14	CASSPLCYNQPQHF	TGTGCCAGCAGCCCCCTCTGCTACAATCAGCCCCAGCATTTT
NA	TRBV6-6	TRBJ2-7	TRBD1	12	CATAQGDHEQYF	TGTGCCACCGCACAGGGGGACCACGAGCAGTACTTC
NA	TRBV27	TRBJ2-3	NA	14	CASSLSRITDTQYF	TGTGCCAGCAGTTTGTCGAGGATTACAGATACGCAGTATTTT
NA	TRBV5-4	TRBJ2-3	TRBD2	16	CASRLDSGLATDTQYF	TGTGCCAGCAGACTGGATTCGGGACTAGCCACAGATACGCAGTATTTT